The 12 T cell receptor beta chains below come from one sample, sequenced in a study of regulatory T cells in long-lasting Graves disease. Time point meaning: persistent/refractory GD, antithyroid drugs over 5 years with positive TRAb. Construction of the TCR library relied on RNA isolated from PBMCs. In building TCR beta libraries, iRepertoire HTBI primers were used together with Arm-PCR of CDR3 regions. TCRdb redid the calling of the multiplex PCR reads with MiXCR, one entry per CDR3 protein. In the table there are about 340,000 distinct CDR3 sequences, roughly 21% of which are singletons. Sequenced here: peripheral blood mononuclear cells (PBMCs), sampled when the disease was refractory, from a patient treated with antithyroid drugs. These receptors originate from a female donor with Graves disease.

The chain employs TRBV30 and TRBJ1-3, with D unresolved. The length of the CDR3 is 14 residues. V lost 5 bases to trimming and J lost 0 bases, with 11 bases between them. Germline V gene sequence: CDR1 GTSNPN, CDR2 SVGIG (reference sequence). The CDR3 protein is CAWSAGNSGNTIYF. The CDR3, as DNA: TGTGCCTGGTCGGCCGGAAACTCTGGAAACACCATATATTTT.

This clonotype was counted between two and nine times. The CDR3 DNA sequence: TGTGCCAGCAGTTACCCCGACAGGGTCGAGCAGTACTTC. It yields the protein CASSYPDRVEQYF. This chain uses TRBV6-5 with TRBJ2-7, with TRBD1 matching over 7 bases. CDR3 length equals 13 residues. Unmatched junction bases numbered 4, after V lost 2 bases and J lost 6 bases. CDR1 and CDR2 from the germline V gene are MNHEY and SVGAGI.

This clonotype was counted many times. J is TRBJ1-4 and V is TRBV29-1, with D perhaps matching TRBD1 (6 bases). Per germline, CDR1 SQVTM and CDR2 ANQGSEA. Trimming took 4 bases from V and 5 from J, leaving 8 bases between them. The CDR3 totals 12 residues. CDR3 loop: CSVGGTNEKLFF. The DNA for the CDR3 is TGCAGCGTTGGTGGGACAAATGAAAAACTGTTTTTT.

This clonotype was seen a few times. A much larger clonotype is one base distant, so this may be a read error. The CDR3 is CASSFGILRPPLHF. CDR3 sequence (DNA): TGTGCCAGCAGTTTTGGCATATTGCGTCCACCCCTCCACTTT. The V and J genes are TRBV12-3 or TRBV12-4 and TRBJ1-6, with D hard to call. The V gene lost 3 bases and the J gene lost 11 bases, with 14 bases spanning the gap. The CDR3 length is 14 residues.

The chain carries TRBV19 and TRBJ1-1; TRBD1 might be the D (5 bases). Germline V gene data show CDR1 as LNHDA and CDR2 as SQIVND (reference sequence). CDR3 length equals 16 residues. Trimming removed 7 bases at V and 3 bases at J, with 21 bases between. The CDR3 here is CASTRGRFGMDTEAFF. DNA for the CDR3: TGTGCCAGTACCCGGGGCAGGTTTGGAATGGACACTGAAGCTTTCTTT.

The rearrangement joins TRBV28 to TRBJ2-5; D might be TRBD2 (7 bases). The CDR3 runs 17 residues. Trimming removed 2 bases from V and 0 bases from J, with 16 bases in between. The germline gives CDR1 MDHEN, CDR2 SYDVKM. The CDR3 protein is CASSLMGGGGYQETQYF. The DNA of the CDR3 is TGTGCCAGCAGTTTAATGGGGGGAGGGGGGTACCAAGAGACCCAGTACTTC.

This clonotype was seen many times. The chain uses TRBV2 and TRBJ1-5, with 7 bases lining up with TRBD1. V shed 6 bases, J shed 7 bases, and the junction held 6 bases outside the gene matches. Germline lookup yields CDR1 SNHLY and CDR2 FYNNEI. The CDR3 contains 13 residues. CDR3 nucleotides: TGTGCCAGCAGGCAGGGGGTAGGCCAGCCCCAGCATTTT. It codes for CASRQGVGQPQHF.

This rearrangement joins TRBV6-1 to TRBJ1-1; TRBD1 is a possible D gene (5 bases). The CDR3 contains 16 residues. Germline V lookup: CDR1 MNHNS, CDR2 SASEGT. Trimming shortened V by 6 bases and J by 4 bases, and 21 bases separated the two germline ends. CDR3 DNA: TGTGCCAGCAGCCGCTATGGGACTCCGGATGGCACTGAAGCTTTCTTT. Its protein is CASSRYGTPDGTEAFF.

The sample holds many counts of this clonotype. V usage is TRBV6-1 and J usage is TRBJ1-2; no firm D call. V was cut by 6 bases and J by 2 bases, with 10 bases left in between. The CDR3 totals 13 residues. The germline CDR1 and CDR2 sequences are MNHNS and SASEGT. This chain's CDR3 is CASRADRNYGYTF. In DNA form, the CDR3 reads TGTGCCAGCAGGGCCGACCGAAACTATGGCTACACCTTC.

At least ten counts were recorded for this clonotype. The rearrangement links TRBV27 to TRBJ1-1, with D maybe TRBD1 (6 bases). The CDR3 consists of 18 residues. Germline V lookup: CDR1 MNHEY, CDR2 SMNVEV (reference sequence). Trimming shortened V by 5 bases and J by 5 bases, and 27 bases separated the two germline ends. CDR3 DNA sequence: TGTGCCAGCAGTATTACGCAGACCCAGGGGCGAGGAGTGACTGAAGCTTTCTTT. Translation gives CASSITQTQGRGVTEAFF.

This sequence joins TRBV6-1 and TRBJ1-2, with 10 bases matching TRBD1. CDR3 size: 17 residues. Germline trimming cut 6 bases from V and 1 base from J; bases unmatched to any gene: 11. Germline assignment: CDR1 MNHNS and CDR2 SASEGT. CDR3 amino acids: CASRPKTGGRLNYGYTF. The CDR3 nucleotides are TGTGCCAGCAGACCTAAGACAGGGGGCCGACTTAACTATGGCTACACCTTC.

This clonotype was counted at least ten times. The genes are TRBV11-2 and TRBJ1-6, with 9 positions matching TRBD1. The V gene end was trimmed by 5 bases and the J gene end by 7 bases; junction bases not matched to a gene: 9. The CDR3 is made up of 16 amino acids. Germline CDR1 is SGHAT and CDR2 is FQNNGV. DNA for the CDR3: TGTGCCAGCAGCCCATTGACAGGGGGTGGGAATTCACCCCTCCACTTT. Residues: CASSPLTGGGNSPLHF.